This T cell receptor beta chain was obtained from a study of T cells after yellow fever vaccination (dated by TCRdb to the late 2010s). About the investigation overall: The SMART-Seq v4 Ultra Low Input RNA kit was used to prepare libraries from fractions with low cell numbers. Bulk TCR alpha and beta repertoires were sequenced longitudinally to track T-cell clones before and after primary and booster YFV17D yellow fever vaccination. Two healthy male donors made up the cohort, one aged 18 to 29 years and the other aged 30 to 40 years. Bulk PBMC replicates and cell subsets were isolated from blood drawn at multiple timepoints before and after both primary and secondary immunization. What the study reported, not specific to this receptor: Compared with the primary T-cell response, the secondary T-cell response was faster but weaker, reaching its peak on day 5 rather than on day 15. Because the study included only a couple of donors, the extent to which the findings can be generalized is limited. Because abundant contaminating clonotypes from the bulk population could be contained in FACS-sorted repertoires, computational filtering was required. A small fraction of clonotypes showed up in both the CD4 and CD8 compartments, probably as a result of convergent recombination. After the booster, most of the clones that had expanded following primary vaccination were detected again (around 95% of CD4 and roughly 88% of CD8), which suggests that memory was broadly maintained.

TCR cDNA was synthesized by 5'RACE template switching, through which a universal primer site and unique molecular identifiers were introduced. Priming for cDNA synthesis came from both the TCR alpha and TCR beta constant segments. Library amplification used two PCR steps, and the second PCR step added sample barcodes and sequencing adapters. Sequencing of the libraries was done on either Illumina HiSeq 2500 (2x100 bp) or NovaSeq (2x150 bp). Per the source publication's procedure: MIGEC was used to demultiplex reads and collapse the reads into UMI consensus sequences, and MiXCR was used for V(D)J alignment. Clonotypes responding to the vaccine were identified with edgeR on replicate PBMC samples, with the criteria of FDR below 0.01 and a log2 fold change above 5 up to day 15. CD4 or CD8 identity was assigned to each bulk clonotype according to whether the clonotype was present at higher abundance in the sequenced CD4 repertoire or the sequenced CD8 repertoire. TCRdb applied fastp at Q25 and MiXCR to the public reads, then kept only in-frame beta chains. Entries are consolidated by CDR3 protein sequence, retaining the most common genes and DNA. The V and J calls here are based on TCRdb, not the publication. Within this sample are approximately 580,000 distinct CDR3 sequences, with approximately 16% of them counted one time only. 15% to 20% of the sample comes from the top ten.

The V and J ends are trimmed by 2 bases and 2 bases, leaving 9 bases between them. The germline V gene yields SGHTA for CDR1 and FQGNSA for CDR2. Counted from cysteine to phenylalanine, this CDR3 has 14 amino acids. Only the CDR3 DNA stays, 42 bases, in frame from base 1. In its sample, this clonotype was seen a few times. The specificity of this receptor is unknown. No base quality information exists; no much larger clone differs at one position. The treatment or condition label, read with the paper, signifies: live attenuated yellow fever vaccine strain. At each blood-draw timepoint, two biological replicates of bulk PBMCs were collected. PBMCs were isolated from peripheral blood using a standard Ficoll-Paque protocol. TriZol was used to extract RNA from bulk PBMCs, CD4 and CD8 fractions, and dextramer-positive and dextramer-negative fractions.

The chain employs TRBV7-2 and TRBJ2-5; the D gene identity is not certain. The clonotype was recovered from a young man who received the YFV17D yellow fever vaccine. The source was PBMCs, collected 5 to 6 days after the first yellow fever vaccination. The sequenced DNA: TGTGCCAGCAGCTTATATGGCCGACAAGAGACCCAGTACTTC. The resulting protein is CASSLYGRQETQYF.